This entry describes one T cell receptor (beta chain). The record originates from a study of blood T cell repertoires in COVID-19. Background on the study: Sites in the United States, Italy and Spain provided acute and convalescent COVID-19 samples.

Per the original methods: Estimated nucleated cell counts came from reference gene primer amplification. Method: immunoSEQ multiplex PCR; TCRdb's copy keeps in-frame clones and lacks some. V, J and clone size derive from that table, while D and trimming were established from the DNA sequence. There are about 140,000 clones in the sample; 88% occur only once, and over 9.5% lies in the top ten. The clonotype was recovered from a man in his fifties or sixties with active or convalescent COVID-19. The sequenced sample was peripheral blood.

The CDR3: CASSQDLAARGNTIYF. The CDR3 coding sequence is TGTGCCAGCAGCCAAGATCTGGCTGCGCGGGGAAACACCATATATTTT. The chain employs TRBV3-1 (or the pseudogene TRBV3-2) and TRBJ1-3; D is unresolved. Trimming cost V 0 bases and J 4 bases, with 13 bases left between them. The length of the CDR3 is 16 residues. Germline V gene lookup returns CDR1 LGHDT and CDR2 YNNKEL (reference sequence).